Below, 24 T cell receptor beta chains from the same sample are listed, as sequenced in a study of blood T cell repertoires in COVID-19. Assay: immunoSEQ multiplex PCR; the TCRdb copy retains only in-frame clones and omits some. The table lists a few hundred thousand clones, about 87% of them singletons. The sequencing sample was made of peripheral blood. The receptor source for this set is a woman in her fifties or sixties with COVID-19, enrolled during active disease.

Only one count was recorded for this clone. CDR3 in amino acids: CATSRGLGSTDTQYF. CDR3 DNA: TGTGCCACCAGCAGAGGGCTCGGGAGCACAGATACGCAGTATTTT. V gene TRBV15 combines with J gene TRBJ2-3; no firm D call. The CDR3 length is 15 residues. V lost 1 base to trimming and J lost 0 bases, with 8 bases between them. Germline CDR1 LNHNV, CDR2 YYDKDF (reference sequence).

The chain carries TRBV25-1 and TRBJ1-2; a weak D match, TRBD1 (5 bases). V lost 4 bases and J lost 8, with 11 bases in between. The CDR3 covers 12 residues. The germline V gene has CDR1 MGHDK and CDR2 SYGVNS. The CDR3 loop reads CASSVTEKGYTF. The CDR3 region has the DNA TGTGCCAGCAGTGTGACAGAGAAGGGCTACACCTTC.

The rearrangement uses TRBV30 and TRBJ2-1, with 13 bases identical to TRBD2. The germline V gene has CDR1 GTSNPN and CDR2 SVGIG (reference sequence). The CDR3 totals 15 residues. The V and J ends lost 8 bases and 9 bases, in that order; junction bases with no gene match: 13. The CDR3 here is CAGRKGTSGILEQFF. In DNA form, the CDR3 reads TGTGCCGGACGAAAGGGGACTAGCGGGATACTTGAGCAGTTCTTC.

The rearrangement links TRBV5-1 to TRBJ1-5; 8 positions match TRBD1. Germline V gene lookup returns CDR1 SGHRS and CDR2 YFSETQ. Trimming cost V 4 bases and J 5 bases; bases outside gene matches: 8. The CDR3 extends over 15 amino acids. The CDR3 DNA is TGCGCCAGCAGCGTGACAGGGGAATTGCATCAGCCCCAGCATTTT. Translation gives CASSVTGELHQPQHF.

The V gene is TRBV19, the J gene TRBJ1-1; tentatively, D is TRBD1 (6 bases). Germline assignment: CDR1 LNHDA and CDR2 SQIVND (reference sequence). The ends were cut back, 7 bases at V and 1 base at J, with 13 bases in the middle. The CDR3 contains 14 residues. In DNA form, the CDR3 reads TGTGCCAGTATAGCACAGACAGGGAACACTGAAGCTTTCTTT. Translation: CASIAQTGNTEAFF.

In its sample, this clone was seen once. Other DNA sequences in this sample translate to the same CDR3. The V gene is TRBV9, the J gene TRBJ2-7; D not resolved. CDR1 is SGDLS, CDR2 YYNGEE, per germline. The ends were cut back, 0 bases at V and 0 bases at J, with 4 bases in the middle. The length of the CDR3 is 13 residues. The CDR3 nucleotides read TGTGCCAGCAGCGTAGGGAGCTCCTACGAGCAGTACTTC. Amino acid sequence: CASSVGSSYEQYF.

This chain links TRBV27 with TRBJ2-4, with D perhaps matching TRBD1 (6 bases). V lost 2 bases and J 8 bases, leaving 13 bases between the germline ends. The CDR3 is made up of 14 amino acids. Looked up from germline, CDR1 is MNHEY and CDR2 is SMNVEV (reference sequence). CDR3 coding DNA: TGTGCCAGCAGTTTACAGGGGCGCGATTACATTCAGTACTTC. Residues: CASSLQGRDYIQYF.

J is TRBJ2-1 and V is TRBV15, with TRBD2 matching 15 bases. V was clipped by 9 bases and J by 4 bases; unmatched bases: 13. Germline-derived CDR1 and CDR2 are LNHNV and YYDKDF (reference sequence). The CDR3 is 18 residues long. The CDR3 DNA follows: TGTGCCACGATCCCTGGACTAGCGGGAGGGCCGGGATACAATGAGCAGTTCTTC. It encodes CATIPGLAGGPGYNEQFF.

A single count supports this clone. The rearrangement joins TRBV7-9 to TRBJ2-1; TRBD2 matches 11 bases. J lost 8 bases, V lost 0 bases, and 9 bases had no gene match. The CDR3 covers 17 residues. CDR1 and CDR2 from the germline V gene are SEHNR and FQNEAQ (reference sequence). CDR3 sequence (DNA): TGTGCCAGCAGCTTAGCGCTAACTAGCGGGAGATCCGATGAGCAGTTCTTC. Its translation is CASSLALTSGRSDEQFF.

The chain is built from TRBV5-1 and TRBJ1-4, with D possibly matching TRBD1 (5 bases). The CDR3 runs 15 residues. In germline, CDR1 is SGHRS, CDR2 YFSETQ. V was pared by 3 bases and J by 2 bases, with 11 bases between. CDR3 region: CASSSTTVTNEKLFF. CDR3 coding DNA: TGCGCCAGCAGCTCGACGACAGTCACTAATGAAAAACTGTTTTTT.

There are many counts of this clone. The chain links TRBV10-3 to TRBJ2-1, with 14 bases fitting TRBD2. The ends lost 8 bases at V and 10 bases at J; junction bases unmatched: 10. The V gene's germline CDR1 is ENHRY and CDR2 SYGVKD. The length of the CDR3 is 15 residues. The DNA for the CDR3 is TGTGCCATCTTCCCGACTAGCGGGAGGGCCGGGGAGCAGTTCTTC. Protein sequence: CAIFPTSGRAGEQFF.

The chain employs TRBV4-3 and TRBJ1-4; a possible D gene is TRBD1 (5 bases). Germline CDR1 is LGHNA and CDR2 is YSLEER. The CDR3 covers 15 residues. Trimming removed 0 bases from V and 8 bases from J, with 13 bases in between. This CDR3 is CASSQELRGQEKLFF. CDR3 nucleotide sequence: TGCGCCAGCAGCCAAGAACTAAGGGGCCAAGAAAAACTGTTTTTT.

This clone has a single count. V is TRBV6-5 and J is TRBJ2-7, with 7 nucleotides matching TRBD1. Germline values: CDR1 MNHEY, CDR2 SVGAGI. V gave up 0 bases and J gave up 2 bases; unmatched junction bases: 4. This CDR3 spans 15 amino acids. Here the CDR3 reads CASSYSRTGAYEQYF. The CDR3, as DNA: TGTGCCAGCAGTTACTCAAGGACAGGAGCCTACGAGCAGTACTTC.

The gene calls are TRBV5-4 and TRBJ1-3; the D is unclear. Germline CDR1 reads SGHNT; CDR2 reads YYREEE (reference sequence). V was pared by 4 bases and J by 0 bases, with 8 bases between. The length of the CDR3 is 14 residues. CDR3 bases: TGTGCCAGCAGCGCCCGCAGCTCTGGAAACACCATATATTTT. It yields the protein CASSARSSGNTIYF.

The chain is built from TRBV3-1 (or the pseudogene TRBV3-2) and TRBJ2-1; the D gene is possibly TRBD2 (7 bases). CDR3 size: 16 residues. The V gene's germline CDR1 is LGHDT and CDR2 YNNKEL (reference sequence). The V end was cut by 3 bases, the J end by 0 bases, with 12 bases between. In DNA form, the CDR3 reads TGTGCCAGCAGCCAGGAGGGGGGGAGCTCCTACAATGAGCAGTTCTTC. Its translation is CASSQEGGSSYNEQFF.

J is TRBJ1-1 and V is TRBV10-3, with 7 bases aligning to TRBD1. The CDR3 is 14 amino acids. V lost 2 bases and J lost 1; bases outside the gene matches: 1. Per germline, CDR1 ENHRY and CDR2 SYGVKD. The CDR3 loop reads CAISEGTANTEAFF. The CDR3, as DNA: TGTGCCATCAGTGAGGGGACAGCGAACACTGAAGCTTTCTTT.

This chain connects TRBV2 to TRBJ2-3, with 7 bases fitting TRBD1. The trim removed 6 bases at V and 1 base at J, leaving 7 bases unmatched. CDR1 and CDR2 (germline): SNHLY, FYNNEI. This CDR3 contains 15 residues. The CDR3 DNA sequence: TGTGCCAGCAGAAGAGGGACAGTGGGCACAGATACGCAGTATTTT. Its protein product is CASRRGTVGTDTQYF.

The J gene is TRBJ2-1, the V gene TRBV29-1, with 8 bases fitting TRBD2. CDR1 and CDR2 from the germline V gene are SQVTM and ANQGSEA. Trimming at V came to 3 bases and at J to 13 bases, leaving 26 bases not matched to a gene. This CDR3 region has 18 residues. DNA of the CDR3: TGCAGCGTTGAGAAACTTGGGGGAGAGGGTACTAGCGGAATGGTCCAGTTCTTC. It specifies CSVEKLGGEGTSGMVQFF.

CDR3 DNA: TGCGCCAGCAGCCAGGATGGATCACAGGGGGATACGCAGTATTTT. It translates to CASSQDGSQGDTQYF. The chain combines TRBV4-3 with TRBJ2-3; 7 bases map to TRBD1. Germline V gene data show CDR1 as LGHNA and CDR2 as YSLEER. This CDR3 contains 15 residues. J gave up 6 bases and V 3 bases, and 9 bases lay outside the gene matches.

The chain carries TRBV2 and TRBJ2-3; 11 nucleotides match TRBD2. This CDR3 comprises 15 residues. CDR1 is SNHLY and CDR2 is FYNNEI in the germline V gene. V trimming: 7 bases; J trimming: 5 bases; junction bases outside the gene matches: 8. The CDR3 spells CASTSLAGGGDTQYF. The CDR3 DNA reads as TGTGCCAGCACGAGTCTAGCGGGAGGAGGAGATACGCAGTATTTT.

The chain recombines TRBV28 with TRBJ2-7; TRBD1 aligns across 9 bases. V lost 2 bases to trimming and J lost 4 bases; unmatched junction nucleotides: 9. The CDR3 runs to 16 residues. Germline V CDR1 and CDR2: MDHEN, SYDVKM. The CDR3 protein is CASSLRDRAGPYEQYF. CDR3 nucleotide sequence: TGTGCCAGCAGTTTACGGGACAGGGCAGGGCCTTACGAGCAGTACTTC.

The chain uses TRBV18 and TRBJ1-1; D remains ambiguous. Trimming removed 5 bases at V and 0 bases at J, with 13 bases between. This CDR3 spans 15 amino acids. Germline V gene lookup returns CDR1 KGHSH and CDR2 LQKENI. In DNA, the CDR3 is TGTGCCAGCTCAGTAGGTCCGGGGTTGAACACTGAAGCTTTCTTT. It is translated as CASSVGPGLNTEAFF.

Comments on this clone: The sample contains more than one DNA sequence encoding this CDR3. CDR3 loop: CAWSPQGEAFF. DNA of the CDR3: TGTGCCTGGAGTCCTCAGGGAGAAGCTTTCTTT. The rearrangement uses TRBV30 and TRBJ1-1; perhaps TRBD1 as D (5 bases). Trimming left V 2 bases short and J 8 bases short, with 9 bases between. The CDR3 has 11 amino acids. The germline V gene encodes CDR1 GTSNPN and CDR2 SVGIG (reference sequence).

To note about this clone: At one boundary the junction diverges from the germline segment, which might be a read error. The chain couples TRBV27 to TRBJ1-5, with unresolved D. The CDR3 runs 13 residues. The V gene's germline CDR1 is MNHEY and CDR2 SMNVEV (reference sequence). The CDR3 DNA reads as TGTGCCAGCAGTTTCCGAGGCAAGCAGCCCCAGCATTTT. Translated, it gives CASSFRGKQPQHF.